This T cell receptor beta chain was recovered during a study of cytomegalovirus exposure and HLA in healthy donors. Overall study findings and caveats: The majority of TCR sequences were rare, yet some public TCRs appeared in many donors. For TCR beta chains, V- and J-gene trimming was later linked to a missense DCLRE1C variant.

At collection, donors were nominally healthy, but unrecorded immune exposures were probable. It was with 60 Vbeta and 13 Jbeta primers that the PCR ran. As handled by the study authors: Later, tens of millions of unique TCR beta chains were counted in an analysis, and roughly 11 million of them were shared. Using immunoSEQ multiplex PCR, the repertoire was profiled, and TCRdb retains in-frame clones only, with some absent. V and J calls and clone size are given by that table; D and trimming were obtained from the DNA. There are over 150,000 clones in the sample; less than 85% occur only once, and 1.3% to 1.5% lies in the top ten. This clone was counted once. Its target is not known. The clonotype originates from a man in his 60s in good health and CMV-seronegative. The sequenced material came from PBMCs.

The CDR3 region is CASNEGGRNTGELFF. In nucleotides, the CDR3 is TGTGCCAGCAACGAGGGCGGCAGGAACACCGGGGAGCTGTTTTTT. The J gene is TRBJ2-2, the V gene TRBV28, with D maybe TRBD2 (5 bases). V was trimmed by 7 bases and J by 1 base, leaving 13 bases between them. From germline, CDR1 is MDHEN and CDR2 SYDVKM. The CDR3 sequence is 15 residues long.